The rows below give T cell receptor beta chains drawn from one sample of a study of cytomegalovirus exposure and HLA in healthy donors. Data came from immunoSEQ multiplex PCR; TCRdb stores just in-frame clones and leaves some out. Of 300,000 or so clones listed, approximately 84% are singletons. Sequences were obtained from PBMCs. Source of these receptors: a woman between 40 and 55 years old in good health and CMV-seropositive. The CDR3 runs from the conserved cysteine through the conserved F or W. The order of the fields is J gene, V gene, CDR3 protein.

j_gene: TRBJ1-1; v_gene: TRBV18; CDR3aa: CASSPLTGQTNTEAFF
j_gene: TRBJ2-4; v_gene: TRBV11-1; CDR3aa: CASSLSREGPAKNIQYF
j_gene: TRBJ2-3; v_gene: TRBV20-1; CDR3aa: CSVSQGDTQYF
j_gene: TRBJ2-1; v_gene: TRBV27; CDR3aa: CASSSHYNEQFF
j_gene: TRBJ2-3; v_gene: TRBV30; CDR3aa: CAWSASVLARTQYF
j_gene: TRBJ2-1; v_gene: TRBV27; CDR3aa: CASSSGTGLFYNEQFF
j_gene: TRBJ2-1; v_gene: TRBV9; CDR3aa: CASSPGLVGALDEQFF
j_gene: TRBJ1-2; v_gene: TRBV7-9; CDR3aa: CASSLGSRGAYGYTF
j_gene: TRBJ2-1; v_gene: TRBV7-3; CDR3aa: CASSLPLAGVYNEQFF
j_gene: TRBJ2-1; v_gene: TRBV7-6; CDR3aa: CASSPVPDRGRSEQFF
j_gene: TRBJ2-2; v_gene: TRBV5-5; CDR3aa: CASSGWTGYAGELFF
j_gene: TRBJ2-7; v_gene: TRBV5-1; CDR3aa: CASSSGTGAIQQYF
j_gene: TRBJ1-1; v_gene: TRBV5-1; CDR3aa: CASSLELGGDTEAFF
j_gene: TRBJ2-1; v_gene: TRBV7-3; CDR3aa: CASSLYPPSGASYNEQFF
j_gene: TRBJ2-7; v_gene: TRBV5-1; CDR3aa: CASRPLAGPTYEQYF
j_gene: TRBJ2-3; v_gene: TRBV11-3; CDR3aa: CASSLDGSGSRTTDTQYF
j_gene: TRBJ2-3; v_gene: TRBV19; CDR3aa: CASSIGGAGGRTDTQYF
j_gene: NA; v_gene: TRBV7-2; CDR3aa: CASSGGTSGRTLSYEQYF
j_gene: TRBJ1-3; v_gene: TRBV15; CDR3aa: CATSRGANGGNTIYF
j_gene: TRBJ1-6; v_gene: TRBV14; CDR3aa: CASSPQGSSPLHF
j_gene: TRBJ1-5; v_gene: TRBV4-1; CDR3aa: CASSPLDRTNQPQHF
j_gene: TRBJ1-4; v_gene: TRBV18; CDR3aa: CASSLTGSATNEKLFF
j_gene: TRBJ1-1; v_gene: TRBV27; CDR3aa: CASSVRQGVAEAFF
j_gene: TRBJ2-7; v_gene: TRBV28; CDR3aa: CASSKPGTVVRVSDGEQYF
j_gene: TRBJ2-6; v_gene: TRBV2; CDR3aa: CASRAQGPSGANVLTF
j_gene: TRBJ1-4; v_gene: TRBV7-9; CDR3aa: CASSQPPGQGEGKLFF
j_gene: TRBJ2-7; v_gene: TRBV11-3; CDR3aa: CASSSGASRLNEQYF
j_gene: TRBJ1-1; v_gene: TRBV30; CDR3aa: CAWGAGGTEAFF
j_gene: TRBJ2-2; v_gene: TRBV7-8; CDR3aa: CAGSPPGHINTGELFF
j_gene: TRBJ1-3; v_gene: TRBV28; CDR3aa: CASSLSRDSGNTIYF
j_gene: TRBJ2-2; v_gene: TRBV28; CDR3aa: CASRPPGANTGELFF
j_gene: TRBJ2-7; v_gene: TRBV7-9; CDR3aa: CASSSGVVDEQYF
j_gene: TRBJ2-1; v_gene: TRBV19; CDR3aa: CASGWWGGRNNEQFF
j_gene: TRBJ2-1; v_gene: TRBV14; CDR3aa: CASSQPPAGGRHNEQFF
j_gene: TRBJ1-1; v_gene: TRBV29-1; CDR3aa: CSVAGRGTEAFF
j_gene: TRBJ1-1; v_gene: TRBV7-3; CDR3aa: CASSSGQPNTEAFF
j_gene: TRBJ1-3; v_gene: TRBV4-3; CDR3aa: CASSQDSGAEIYF
j_gene: TRBJ2-7; v_gene: TRBV7-9; CDR3aa: CASSPSSGEQYF
j_gene: TRBJ1-1; v_gene: TRBV19; CDR3aa: CASRRGQGSQGAEAFF
j_gene: TRBJ2-5; v_gene: TRBV7-2; CDR3aa: CASSLRGGDQETQYF
j_gene: TRBJ2-6; v_gene: TRBV19; CDR3aa: CASSMYLRTGSGANVLTF
j_gene: TRBJ1-2; v_gene: TRBV15; CDR3aa: CATSRELTGNHYGYTF
j_gene: TRBJ2-1; v_gene: TRBV7-8; CDR3aa: CASSLSVAWINEQFF
j_gene: TRBJ2-7; v_gene: TRBV28; CDR3aa: CASSSPSTVTGESYEQYF
j_gene: TRBJ1-3; v_gene: TRBV11-2; CDR3aa: CASSDDGDTIYF
j_gene: TRBJ1-2; v_gene: TRBV18; CDR3aa: CASSAQENYGYTF
j_gene: TRBJ2-1; v_gene: TRBV9; CDR3aa: CASKGDPGGNGEQFF
j_gene: TRBJ2-4; v_gene: TRBV6-6; CDR3aa: CASSWGDNPDIQYF
j_gene: TRBJ1-5; v_gene: TRBV10-3; CDR3aa: CAIPRQGNNQPQHF
j_gene: TRBJ1-5; v_gene: TRBV7-2; CDR3aa: CASSYQTGNSNQPQHF
j_gene: TRBJ1-1; v_gene: TRBV19; CDR3aa: CASSVNTGWGLGTEAFF
j_gene: TRBJ1-2; v_gene: TRBV19; CDR3aa: CASSIGGDRRYGYTF
j_gene: TRBJ2-1; v_gene: TRBV9; CDR3aa: CASSVASVAGPYNEQFF
j_gene: TRBJ2-5; v_gene: TRBV11-2; CDR3aa: CASSLDSGYGTQYF